This TCR beta chain was found in a study of blood T cell repertoires in COVID-19. Across the whole study: T cells, B-cell-depleted T cells, or PBMCs supplied cDNA or gDNA.

Source study methods: It was from reference gene primer amplification that nucleated cell counts were estimated. Some clones are missing from TCRdb's copy, which holds only in-frame ones; the method was immunoSEQ multiplex PCR. The DNA was the basis for D and trimming; V, J and clone size are from that table. The data contain around 25,000 clones, 86% of them singletons. This receptor was identified in an elderly woman with acute or convalescent COVID-19. The sample consisted of peripheral blood.

The CDR3 region is CASSSWGPGTGGVTNEKLFF. The DNA for the CDR3 is TGCGCCAGCAGCTCGTGGGGACCCGGGACAGGGGGCGTAACTAATGAAAAACTGTTTTTT. The chain uses TRBV5-1 and TRBJ1-4, with TRBD1 identical over 12 bases. V was clipped by 3 bases and J by 1 base; unmatched bases: 13. This CDR3 has 20 amino acids. Germline V gene lookup returns CDR1 SGHRS and CDR2 YFSETQ.